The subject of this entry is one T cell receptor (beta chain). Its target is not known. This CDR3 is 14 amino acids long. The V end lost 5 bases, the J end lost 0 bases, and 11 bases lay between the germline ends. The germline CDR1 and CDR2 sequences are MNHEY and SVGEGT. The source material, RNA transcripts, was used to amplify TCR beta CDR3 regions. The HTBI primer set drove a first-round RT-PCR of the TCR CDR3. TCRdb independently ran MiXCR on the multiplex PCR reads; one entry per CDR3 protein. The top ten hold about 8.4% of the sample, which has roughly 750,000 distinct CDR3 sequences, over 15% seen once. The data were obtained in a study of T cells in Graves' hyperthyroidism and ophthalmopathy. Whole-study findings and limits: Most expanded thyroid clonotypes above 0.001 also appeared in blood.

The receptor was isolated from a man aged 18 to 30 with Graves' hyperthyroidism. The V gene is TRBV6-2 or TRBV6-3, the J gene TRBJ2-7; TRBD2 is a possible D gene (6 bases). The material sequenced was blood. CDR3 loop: CASSRRGASYEQYF. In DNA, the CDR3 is TGTGCCAGCAGTCGCCGCGGGGCCTCCTACGAGCAGTACTTC.